This T cell receptor beta chain was identified in a study of T cell responses to AZD1222 COVID-19 vaccine. Study-wide background: Pooling was applied to second doses at about 4 or about 12 weeks. General study points: Among the donors, most were white British and more were female, and clonal diversity was possibly underestimated. Close to half of all spike-specific TCRs reportedly target regions of the variants that are unmutated. With dominance at 160-218 and 743-854, vaccine-associated CD4 TCRs spanned spike.

Assay used: immunoSEQ multiplex PCR; TCRdb lists only in-frame clones, some missing. This table has over 100,000 clones, roughly 90% appearing once. The CDR3 is 18 residues long. Germline CDR1 reads SGHDT; CDR2 reads YYEEEE. V was trimmed by 3 bases and J by 7 bases, leaving 28 bases between them. This clone was seen only once. Antigen: not known. This TCR was sampled from an adult in good health. The specimen was peripheral blood, collected on day 0 of AZD1222 vaccination. V gene TRBV5-6 combines with J gene TRBJ1-2; TRBD1 might be the D (5 bases). The CDR3: CASSSLTSYRPSRFGYTF. The CDR3 region has the DNA TGTGCCAGCAGCTCCCTAACAAGTTACAGGCCCTCGAGGTTTGGCTACACCTTC.